Shown below are 16 T cell receptor beta chains from a single sample sequenced in a study of lymphopenia after photon versus proton radiotherapy. Here immunoSEQ multiplex PCR was the method, and the copy in TCRdb shows in-frame clones only, minus some. The sample lists 30,000 to 45,000 clones, about 84% occurring once. The specimen was peripheral blood, collected from a patient treated with photon-based radiotherapy. Source of these receptors: a man aged 45-65 years with gastric cancer.

This sequence joins TRBV5-1 and TRBJ2-3; 11 bases line up with TRBD2. The V gene's germline CDR1 is SGHRS and CDR2 YFSETQ. The CDR3 sequence is 15 residues long. With 1 base clipped from V and 4 bases from J, the junction kept 2 bases outside the gene matches. This CDR3 is CASSLMTSGADTQYF. DNA for the CDR3: TGCGCCAGCAGCTTGATGACTAGCGGGGCAGATACGCAGTATTTT.

The rearrangement links TRBV18 to TRBJ2-3, with 11 bases identical to TRBD2. CDR3 length equals 17 residues. From germline, CDR1 is KGHSH and CDR2 LQKENI. Trimming removed 4 bases from V and 5 bases from J; junction bases left unmatched: 11. This CDR3 is CASSRLAGTSGRDTQYF. CDR3 nucleotide sequence: TGTGCCAGCTCACGACTAGCCGGGACTAGCGGTAGAGATACGCAGTATTTT.

The gene calls are TRBV29-1 and TRBJ1-2, with TRBD1 identical over 8 bases. Per germline, CDR1 SQVTM and CDR2 ANQGSEA. With 3 bases clipped from V and 2 bases from J, the junction kept 8 bases outside the gene matches. The CDR3 contains 15 residues. The CDR3 coding sequence is TGCAGCGTTGAGGCAGGGGGCGCGAAGAACTATGGCTACACCTTC. Translation gives CSVEAGGAKNYGYTF.

The chain couples TRBV11-3 to TRBJ2-7; D gene uncertain. CDR3 length equals 14 residues. V lost 3 bases, J lost 3 bases, and 12 bases lay in between. The germline V gene encodes CDR1 SGHNT and CDR2 YENEEA. The CDR3 sequence: CASSLAGSGYEQYF. The CDR3 DNA follows: TGTGCCAGCAGCTTGGCCGGGTCAGGCTACGAGCAGTACTTC.

V usage is TRBV5-6 and J usage is TRBJ2-6, with D perhaps matching TRBD2 (5 bases). The germline V and J ends were trimmed by 4 bases and 0 bases, with 11 bases remaining between them. Germline lookup yields CDR1 SGHDT and CDR2 YYEEEE. CDR3 length: 16 residues. CDR3 coding DNA: TGTGCCAGCAGCGGGATGGGGAGCTCTGGGGCCAACGTCCTGACTTTC. Translated, it gives CASSGMGSSGANVLTF.

This chain uses TRBV28 with TRBJ1-2; 7 positions agree with TRBD1. The germline CDR1 and CDR2 sequences are MDHEN and SYDVKM. This CDR3 spans 12 amino acids. With 6 bases clipped from V and 4 bases from J, the junction kept 2 bases outside the gene matches. The CDR3 spells CASSTGVYGYTF. The CDR3 nucleotides read TGTGCCAGCAGCACAGGGGTCTATGGCTACACCTTC.

The V and J genes are TRBV7-2 and TRBJ1-5, with TRBD1 identical over 9 bases. V shed 5 bases, J shed 1 base, and the junction held 9 bases outside the gene matches. This CDR3 spans 17 amino acids. Germline V gene lookup returns CDR1 SGHTA and CDR2 FQGNSA. The CDR3 loop reads CASSSQGTGRSNQPQHF. For the CDR3, the DNA is TGTGCCAGCAGCAGCCAGGGGACAGGGAGGAGCAATCAGCCCCAGCATTTT.

The V call is TRBV6-9, the J call TRBJ1-1, with a weak D call TRBD1 (5 bases). CDR1 and CDR2 (germline): MNHGY, SVAAGI. V was cut by 4 bases and J by 1 base, with 13 bases left in between. The CDR3 has 15 residues. This CDR3 reads CASSFHGARNTEAFF. The DNA of the CDR3 is TGTGCCAGCAGTTTTCATGGGGCAAGGAACACTGAAGCTTTCTTT.

In DNA, the CDR3 is TGCGCCAGCAGCGGGGGGCATGCGGGAGAGACCCAGTACTTC. This sequence encodes CASSGGHAGETQYF. This rearrangement joins TRBV5-1 to TRBJ2-5, with D tentatively TRBD1 or TRBD2 (6 bases each). V dropped 4 bases and J dropped 4 bases, with 14 bases sitting between them. CDR3 size: 14 residues. Per the germline V gene, CDR1 is SGHRS and CDR2 is YFSETQ.

V usage is TRBV6-5 and J usage is TRBJ2-7; a possible D gene is TRBD1 (5 bases). CDR1 is MNHEY and CDR2 is SVGAGI in the germline V gene. V was shortened by 5 bases and J by 0 bases, with 8 bases between the two germline ends. This CDR3 has 13 amino acids. The CDR3 is CASSKTVSYEQYF. The CDR3 DNA follows: TGTGCCAGCAGTAAGACAGTCTCCTACGAGCAGTACTTC.

This rearrangement joins TRBV15 to TRBJ1-2; D unclear. With 1 base removed from V and 0 bases from J, the gap between germline ends came to 9 bases. This CDR3 spans 15 amino acids. In germline, CDR1 is LNHNV, CDR2 YYDKDF (reference sequence). The DNA for the CDR3 is TGTGCCACCAGCAGAGGGGCAGCCTCTAACTATGGCTACACCTTC. Amino acid sequence: CATSRGAASNYGYTF.

The gene calls are TRBV4-2 and TRBJ1-2, with unresolved D. V dropped 0 bases and J dropped 3 bases, with 17 bases sitting between them. The CDR3 is made up of 17 amino acids. Germline CDR1 is LGHNA and CDR2 is YNFKEQ. The chain's CDR3 is CASSQDRSDGAYYGYTF. The CDR3 DNA follows: TGTGCCAGCAGCCAAGATCGCAGCGACGGAGCATACTATGGCTACACCTTC.

The chain carries TRBV14 and TRBJ1-3, with D tentatively TRBD1 (5 bases). Germline assignment: CDR1 SGHDN and CDR2 FVKESK. Deletions cut 8 bases from V and 0 bases from J, with 11 bases between. The CDR3 runs to 14 residues. The CDR3 region has the DNA TGTGCCAGCGGGGACGAGTTCTCTGGAAACACCATATATTTT. Its translation: CASGDEFSGNTIYF.

This chain links TRBV19 with TRBJ2-3, with no clear D. V lost 3 bases, J lost 1 base, and 14 bases lay in between. Germline V gene data show CDR1 as LNHDA and CDR2 as SQIVND (reference sequence). The CDR3 consists of 16 residues. The CDR3 region is CASSIWGSAGTDTQYF. CDR3 DNA sequence: TGTGCCAGTAGTATTTGGGGATCGGCGGGCACAGATACGCAGTATTTT.

The chain combines TRBV5-1 with TRBJ2-1; unclear D gene. Germline CDR1 and CDR2: SGHRS and YFSETQ. Between the trimmed V and J ends, which lost 0 bases and 9 bases, there was a span of 19 bases. The CDR3 covers 16 residues. The DNA for the CDR3 is TGCGCCAGCAGCTTGGACCTATATTCTGGTCTCAGTGAGCAGTTCTTC. Its translation is CASSLDLYSGLSEQFF. Combining the CDR3 with reference TRBV5-1 and TRBJ2-1 gives the whole variable domain KAGVTQTPRYLIKTRGQQVTLSCSPISGHRSVSWYQQTPGQGLQFLFEYFSETQRNKGNFPGRFSGRQFSNSRSEMNVSTLELGDSALYLCASSLDLYSGLSEQFFGPGTRLTVL.

The gene calls are TRBV28 and TRBJ2-5; 8 bases are a match to TRBD1. Losses at the gene ends were 4 bases for V and 2 bases for J; bases not matched to a gene: 6. From germline, CDR1 is MDHEN and CDR2 SYDVKM. The CDR3 is 15 residues long. CDR3 sequence: CASSSWGQDQETQYF. Here the CDR3 DNA reads TGTGCCAGCAGTTCCTGGGGACAGGATCAAGAGACCCAGTACTTC. Full variable domain (rest looked up from reference TRBV28 and TRBJ2-5): DVKVTQSSRYLVKRTGEKVFLECVQDMDHENMFWYRQDPGLGLRLIYFSYDVKMKEKGDIPEGYSVSREKKERFSLILESASTNQTSMYLCASSSWGQDQETQYFGPGTRLLVL.